This T cell receptor (beta chain) is from a study of regulatory T cells in long-lasting Graves disease. General study points: Limited sample numbers may have lowered accuracy. Comparison showed that persistent patients shared more public clonotypes (about 2,700) than new patients (966). Thyroid tissue was not studied; only peripheral blood was.

With iRepertoire HTBI primers and Arm-PCR of CDR3 regions, TCR beta libraries were built. Using its own MiXCR run on the multiplex PCR reads, TCRdb lists one record per CDR3 protein. The sample has under 500,000 distinct CDR3 sequences, less than 25% seen once. A note on this clonotype: Its antigen is currently unknown.

Time point of the sample: persistent/refractory GD, antithyroid drugs over 5 years with positive TRAb. The TCR library was prepared using RNA isolated from PBMCs. Those enrolled as patients came out of an endocrinology department in Xi'an, China. Trimming took 0 bases from V and 0 from J, leaving 9 bases between them. The CDR3 loop spans 16 amino acids. Per germline, CDR1 LNHNV and CDR2 YYDKDF (reference sequence). The TCR sequence derives from a female donor with Graves disease. The sequences come from peripheral blood mononuclear cells (PBMCs), collected when the disease was refractory, from a patient treated with antithyroid drugs. The chain is built from TRBV15 and TRBJ1-3; D is undetermined. DNA for the CDR3: TGTGCCACCAGCAGAGATCGGGGTTTCTCTGGAAACACCATATATTTT. Protein sequence: CATSRDRGFSGNTIYF.